The clone carrying this T cell receptor (beta chain) was observed a few times. The CDR3 extends over 13 amino acids. The ends lost 7 bases at V and 3 bases at J; junction bases unmatched: 4. Germline V gives CDR1 SNHLY, CDR2 FYNNEI. This sample is drawn from a study of blood T cell repertoires in COVID-19. Using immunoSEQ multiplex PCR, the repertoire was profiled, and TCRdb retains in-frame clones only, with some absent. This table has approximately 280,000 clones, 80% to 90% appearing once. The TCR originated in a man aged 40-55 years with acute or convalescent COVID-19. Sequencing input: peripheral blood. The rearrangement joins TRBV2 to TRBJ1-2; 8 bases are a match to TRBD1. The CDR3 loop is CASTDRGYYGYTF. CDR3 nucleotide sequence: TGTGCCAGCACCGACAGGGGTTACTATGGCTACACCTTC.